This T cell receptor (beta chain) comes out of a study of T cells after yellow fever vaccination (dated by TCRdb to the late 2010s). About the investigation overall: The SMART-Seq v4 Ultra Low Input RNA kit was used to prepare libraries from fractions with low cell numbers. To follow T-cell clones before and after both primary and booster YFV17D yellow fever vaccination, bulk TCR alpha and beta repertoires underwent longitudinal sequencing. Two healthy male donors, one aged 18 to 29 and one aged 30 to 40 years, made up the cohort. Blood was drawn at multiple timepoints before and after primary and secondary immunization, with bulk PBMC replicates and cell subsets isolated.

The treatment or condition label, as the study defines it: live attenuated yellow fever vaccine strain. PBMCs were isolated from peripheral blood using a standard Ficoll-Paque protocol. CD4 and CD8 T-cell fractions were isolated with Dynabeads CD4 and CD8 positive selection kits. TriZol was used to extract RNA from bulk PBMCs, CD4 and CD8 fractions, and dextramer-positive and dextramer-negative fractions. What the research found in general, with its limitations: After the booster, most clones that had expanded after primary vaccination were detected again (roughly 95% of CD4 and over 75% of CD8), suggesting broad maintenance of memory. The secondary T-cell response was weaker than the primary response but faster, peaking on day 5 instead of day 15. Because the study included only a couple of donors, the extent to which the findings can be generalized is limited. Because abundant contaminating clonotypes from the bulk population could be contained in FACS-sorted repertoires, computational filtering was required. A small fraction of clonotypes showed up in both the CD4 and CD8 compartments, probably as a result of convergent recombination.

TCRdb records Illumina NovaSeq 6000 as the sequencer. TCR cDNA was synthesized by 5'RACE template switching, through which a universal primer site and unique molecular identifiers were introduced. Priming for cDNA synthesis came from both the TCR alpha and TCR beta constant segments. Library amplification involved two PCR steps, and the second step added sample barcodes and sequencing adapters. Sequencing of libraries was performed on Illumina HiSeq 2500 (2x100 bp) or NovaSeq (2x150 bp). The study's processing was this. Reads were demultiplexed and collapsed into UMI consensus sequences with MIGEC, and V(D)J alignment was performed with MiXCR. Using edgeR on replicate PBMC samples, clonotypes were called vaccine-responding if FDR was below 0.01 and the log2 fold change was above 5 up to day 15. Each bulk clonotype received a CD4 or CD8 identity based on whether the sequenced CD4 or CD8 repertoire contained that clonotype at higher abundance. TCRdb reanalyzed the raw reads on its own, using fastp at Q25 for trimming and MiXCR for clone calling, and kept in-frame beta chains. Rows with a matching CDR3 protein are joined into one entry that keeps the most common DNA and genes. TCRdb, not the authors, supplied the V and J calls. The sample table holds a few hundred thousand distinct CDR3 sequences, of which about 5.2% were seen once. 2.5% to 4% of the sample lies in the top ten.

With regard to this clonotype: Its antigen is currently not known. No clone much larger than this one lies a single base away; base qualities are absent.

The receptor was isolated from a young man who received the YFV17D yellow fever vaccine. The sample in question was CD4+ T cells sorted from PBMCs, obtained on the day of the yellow fever booster vaccination.

At the DNA level, the sequence is TGCGCCAGCAGCTTGGCCGGCGCCAATCAGCCCCAGCATTTT. This is translated as CASSLAGANQPQHF. This receptor chain uses TRBV5-1 and TRBJ1-5; too little of a D gene remains to name it. The CDR3 spans 14 residues, from the cysteine through the phenylalanine. The DNA shown is the 42-base CDR3, in frame from base 1. V sheds 0 bases and J sheds 3 bases, leaving 7 bases between their ends. Reading the germline V gene gives CDR1 SGHRS and CDR2 YFSETQ.